These 13 T cell receptor beta chains were all obtained from the same sample, sequenced in a study of cytomegalovirus exposure and HLA in healthy donors. Primers: 60 Vbeta forward and 13 Jbeta reverse. The table came from immunoSEQ multiplex PCR; TCRdb's copy has only in-frame clones and leaves some out. The table lists about 70,000 clones, 65% to 80% of them singletons, with less than 20% in the top ten. What was sequenced was PBMCs. All receptors come from a man between 35 and 55 years old in good health and CMV-seropositive.

The genes are TRBV7-3 and TRBJ2-7; 8 nucleotides agree with TRBD2. The ends lost 4 bases at V and 5 bases at J; junction bases unmatched: 7. The CDR3 has 14 amino acids. Germline-derived CDR1 and CDR2 are SGHTA and FQGTGA. This CDR3 is CASSYQAGVDEQYF. The CDR3 nucleotides read TGTGCCAGCAGCTACCAAGCGGGAGTTGACGAGCAGTACTTC. Using reference TRBV7-3 and TRBJ2-7 for the parts outside the CDR3, the full variable domain is GAGVSQTPSNKVTEKGKYVELRCDPISGHTALYWYRQSLGQGPEFLIYFQGTGAADDSGLPNDRFFAVRPEGSVSTLKIQRTERGDSAVYLCASSYQAGVDEQYFGPGTRLTVT.

The rearrangement uses TRBV4-3 and TRBJ1-6; no clear D gene. The V end lost 4 bases, the J end lost 5 bases, and 6 bases lay between the germline ends. Germline V lookup: CDR1 LGHNA, CDR2 YSLEER. This CDR3 comprises 13 residues. This CDR3 is CASSLGNNSPLHF. CDR3 sequence (DNA): TGCGCCAGCAGCCTCGGGAATAATTCACCCCTCCACTTT.

There are a few counts of this clone. The chain carries TRBV7-8 and TRBJ2-3; TRBD2 might be the D (5 bases). Germline V gene sequence: CDR1 SGHVS, CDR2 FQNEAQ. Trimming shortened V by 3 bases and J by 6 bases, and 10 bases separated the two germline ends. The CDR3 runs 13 residues. The CDR3 bases are TGTGCCAGCAGCTTCGGACTTGCGGATACGCAGTATTTT. Protein sequence: CASSFGLADTQYF.

The V gene is TRBV6-1, the J gene TRBJ2-3; perhaps TRBD1 as D (5 bases). The CDR3 totals 15 residues. V lost 2 bases and J lost 0, with 9 bases in between. The germline CDR1 and CDR2 sequences are MNHNS and SASEGT. The CDR3 DNA is TGTGCCAGCAGTGAATTTGCAGGGAGCACAGATACGCAGTATTTT. It is translated as CASSEFAGSTDTQYF.

This clone was seen just once. The rearrangement uses TRBV6-5 and TRBJ2-7, with 12 bases identical to TRBD2. The CDR3 contains 14 residues. Germline V gives CDR1 MNHEY, CDR2 SVGAGI. V was pared by 5 bases and J by 2 bases, with 1 base of the junction left unmatched. The CDR3 reads CASSRLAGAYEQYF. The CDR3 region has the DNA TGTGCCAGCAGTCGACTAGCGGGGGCCTACGAGCAGTACTTC.

The chain joins TRBV10-3 to TRBJ2-1; 7 nucleotides align to TRBD1. There are 13 residues in the CDR3. V was pared by 4 bases and J by 7 bases, with 4 bases of the junction left unmatched. In germline, CDR1 is ENHRY, CDR2 SYGVKD. The CDR3 sequence is CAISVGQLNEQFF. CDR3 DNA: TGTGCCATCAGTGTGGGACAGTTGAATGAGCAGTTCTTC.

The rearrangement uses TRBV30 and TRBJ1-2; D is perhaps TRBD1 (5 bases). The length of the CDR3 is 11 residues. Germline V gene lookup returns CDR1 GTSNPN and CDR2 SVGIG (reference sequence). Deletions cut 2 bases from V and 4 bases from J, with 5 bases between. As DNA, the CDR3 is TGTGCCTGGAGTCAGGGCTATGGCTACACCTTC. Amino acids: CAWSQGYGYTF.

The rearrangement links TRBV27 to TRBJ1-6; TRBD1 matches at 8 bases. The CDR3 totals 18 residues. The trim removed 2 bases at V and 7 bases at J, leaving 13 bases unmatched. Germline V gene data show CDR1 as MNHEY and CDR2 as SMNVEV (reference sequence). The CDR3 coding sequence is TGTGCCAGCAGTTTACGAGGGGGCCAGGGGGCTTGGAATTCACCCCTCCACTTT. Its protein is CASSLRGGQGAWNSPLHF.

This clone was picked up a small number of times. The chain has TRBV6-6 and TRBJ2-7; 12 bases match TRBD2. Germline V gives CDR1 MNHNY, CDR2 SVGAGI (reference sequence). The trim removed 6 bases at V and 5 bases at J, leaving 5 bases unmatched. The CDR3 has 14 residues. The chain's CDR3 is CASSGLAGIHEQYF. The DNA of the CDR3 is TGTGCCAGCAGCGGACTAGCGGGAATCCACGAGCAGTACTTC.

The V call is TRBV5-6, the J call TRBJ1-6, with 7 bases fitting TRBD1. CDR1 SGHDT and CDR2 YYEEEE come from the germline V gene. J lost 7 bases, V lost 0 bases, and 1 base had no gene match. CDR3 length equals 14 residues. This CDR3 reads CASSLVRGNSPLHF. DNA for the CDR3: TGTGCCAGCAGCTTGGTCAGGGGGAATTCACCCCTCCACTTT.

This clone is a singleton in its sample. This chain links TRBV30 with TRBJ2-5, with 10 bases that match TRBD2. V was clipped by 3 bases and J by 7 bases; unmatched bases: 5. From germline, CDR1 is GTSNPN and CDR2 SVGIG (reference sequence). The CDR3 spans 13 residues. The DNA for the CDR3 is TGTGCCTGGAGGGGGTTAGCGGGGGGGACCCAGTACTTC. It translates to CAWRGLAGGTQYF.

The chain employs TRBV25-1 and TRBJ2-1, with 8 positions matching TRBD2. After removal of 3 bases from V and 2 bases from J, the junction contained 12 bases not matched to a gene. Germline CDR1 and CDR2: MGHDK and SYGVNS. The CDR3 length is 18 residues. CDR3 in amino acids: CASSDRVRREGTYNEQFF. The CDR3 DNA sequence: TGTGCCAGCAGTGATAGAGTCAGACGGGAGGGTACCTACAATGAGCAGTTCTTC.

V gene TRBV5-5 combines with J gene TRBJ1-4; D gene uncertain. Germline V lookup: CDR1 SGHKS, CDR2 YYEKEE (reference sequence). The CDR3 totals 13 residues. Trimming removed 1 base at V and 3 bases at J, with 4 bases between. CDR3 sequence: CASSLLANEKLFF. The CDR3 DNA is TGTGCCAGCAGCTTGTTAGCTAATGAAAAACTGTTTTTT.